The clone carrying this TCR beta chain was seen a few times. Its antigen is unidentified. Via MiXCR, TCRdb re-called the 5' RACE reads, giving one row per CDR3 protein. Of roughly 560,000 distinct CDR3 sequences in the sample, 20% were seen once. The entry originates in a study of T-cell memory formation after mild COVID-19. At the level of the study: TCR clusters were largely donor specific.

V lost 2 bases and J 1 base, leaving 12 bases between the germline ends. The CDR3 totals 16 residues. The V gene's germline CDR1 is SGHTA and CDR2 FQGNSA. Whole-study results and caveats: From day 15 to 85, contracting clones were balanced between CD4 and CD8, whereas later expanders leaned toward CD4+. Researchers found some responding clones in pre-infection memory, a sign that cross-reactive memory joined. Mainly CM and EM harbored the contracting CD4+ clones; mainly EMRA harbored the CD8+ ones.

This chain connects TRBV7-2 to TRBJ2-1, with D perhaps being TRBD1 or TRBD2 (5 bases each). The specimen was PBMCs or a T cell subset sorted from them (not recorded which). The TCR comes from an adult woman who had mild COVID-19 (a few samples of this study predate the infection). Cell type and time point are not known. The CDR3: CASSLTRDPSYNEQFF. As DNA, the CDR3 is TGTGCCAGCAGCTTAACCCGGGACCCGTCCTACAATGAGCAGTTCTTC.